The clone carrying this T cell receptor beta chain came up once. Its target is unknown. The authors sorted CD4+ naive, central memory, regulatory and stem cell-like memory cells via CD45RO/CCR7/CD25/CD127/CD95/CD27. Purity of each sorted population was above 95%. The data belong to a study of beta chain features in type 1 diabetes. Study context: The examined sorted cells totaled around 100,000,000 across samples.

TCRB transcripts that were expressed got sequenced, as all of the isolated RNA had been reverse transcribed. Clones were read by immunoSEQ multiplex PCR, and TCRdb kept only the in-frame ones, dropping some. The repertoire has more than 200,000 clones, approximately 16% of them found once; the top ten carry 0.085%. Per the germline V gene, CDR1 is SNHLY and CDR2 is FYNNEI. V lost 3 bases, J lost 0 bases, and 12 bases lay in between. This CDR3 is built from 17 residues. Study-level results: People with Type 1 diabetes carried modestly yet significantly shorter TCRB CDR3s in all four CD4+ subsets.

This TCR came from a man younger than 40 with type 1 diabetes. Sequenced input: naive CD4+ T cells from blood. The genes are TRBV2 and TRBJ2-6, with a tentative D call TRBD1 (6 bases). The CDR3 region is CASSEDVRGSGANVLTF. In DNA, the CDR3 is TGTGCCAGCAGTGAGGATGTCAGGGGCTCTGGGGCCAACGTCCTGACTTTC.